Listed here are 17 T cell receptor beta chains from one sample, sequenced in a study of shared clonotypes between healthy human individuals. TCRdb's copy holds only in-frame clones and misses some; the assay was immunoSEQ multiplex PCR. Here the sample spans around 510,000 clones, around three quarters being singletons. Input material: PBMCs. These receptors originate from a woman aged 40 to 50 in good health. Some clones in this sample may be carry-over from other donors' samples.

V usage is TRBV14 and J usage is TRBJ2-7; 7 bases align to TRBD1. There are 14 residues in the CDR3. The J segment lost 2 bases and the V segment lost 1 base, leaving 2 bases of the junction unmatched. Per germline, CDR1 SGHDN and CDR2 FVKESK. The CDR3 is CASSQGTGPYEQYF. CDR3 nucleotide sequence: TGTGCCAGCAGCCAAGGGACAGGACCCTACGAGCAGTACTTC.

In nucleotides, the CDR3 is TGTGCCAGTAGCCACAGGGCCCAATTCAATCAGCCCCAGCATTTT. Protein product: CASSHRAQFNQPQHF. The chain carries TRBV19 and TRBJ1-5, with D tentatively TRBD1 (6 bases). This CDR3 comprises 15 residues. Trimming pared 6 bases from V and 3 bases from J, leaving 15 bases between. Germline lookup yields CDR1 LNHDA and CDR2 SQIVND (reference sequence). Looking up the rest from reference TRBV19 and TRBJ1-5 gives the full variable domain: DGGITQSPKYLFRKEGQNVTLSCEQNLNHDAMYWYRQDPGQGLRLIYYSQIVNDFQKGDIAEGYSVSREKKESFPLTVTSAQKNPTAFYLCASSHRAQFNQPQHFGDGTRLSIL.

The J gene is TRBJ2-5, the V gene TRBV5-1; 10 nucleotides agree with TRBD2. CDR1 and CDR2 from the germline V gene are SGHRS and YFSETQ. The length of the CDR3 is 16 residues. The junction had 8 bases not matched to a gene; V was cut back by 5 bases and J by 1 base. The CDR3 spells CASRPASGSFQETQYF. Here the CDR3 DNA reads TGCGCCAGCAGGCCTGCTAGCGGGAGTTTCCAAGAGACCCAGTACTTC.

A word on this clone: This CDR3 is also generated by other DNA sequences in the sample. This rearrangement joins TRBV11-2 to TRBJ1-1; D remains unclear. Germline V gene data show CDR1 as SGHAT and CDR2 as FQNNGV. The CDR3 runs 13 residues. V lost 3 bases to trimming and J lost 4 bases, with 9 bases between them. Here the CDR3 reads CASSLAGGTEAFF. The CDR3 nucleotides are TGTGCCAGCAGCTTGGCGGGTGGCACTGAAGCTTTCTTT.

The chain employs TRBV29-1 and TRBJ2-2, with TRBD2 matching over 7 bases. The CDR3 covers 12 residues. Germline loops: CDR1 SQVTM, CDR2 ANQGSEA. V lost 4 bases, J lost 4 bases, and 0 bases stayed unmatched. As DNA, the CDR3 is TGCAGCGTTGCGGGGGGCACCGGGGAGCTGTTTTTT. Amino acids: CSVAGGTGELFF.

This sequence joins TRBV28 and TRBJ1-6, with TRBD1 matching over 8 bases. With V trimmed by 6 bases and J by 7 bases, 5 bases remained unmatched. This CDR3 contains 14 residues. The germline V gene has CDR1 MDHEN and CDR2 SYDVKM. The CDR3 bases are TGTGCCAGCAGCTCGACAGGGGAGAATTCACCCCTCCACTTT. As protein: CASSSTGENSPLHF.

The gene calls are TRBV5-4 and TRBJ2-5; weak D call: TRBD1 (6 bases). The CDR3 is 14 amino acids. Germline-derived CDR1 and CDR2 are SGHNT and YYREEE (reference sequence). V gave up 1 base and J gave up 2 bases, with 9 bases separating them. CDR3 bases: TGTGCCAGCAGCTTGAGAGGGACACAAGAGACCCAGTACTTC. Protein product: CASSLRGTQETQYF.

This chain links TRBV30 with TRBJ1-4, with 7 bases lining up with TRBD1. Germline trimming cut 2 bases from V and 4 bases from J; bases unmatched to any gene: 13. Per germline, CDR1 GTSNPN and CDR2 SVGIG (reference sequence). The CDR3 has 17 residues. CDR3 sequence: CAWSPGQRFLGNEKLFF. CDR3 coding DNA: TGTGCCTGGAGTCCGGGACAGAGATTCCTGGGTAATGAAAAACTGTTTTTT.

As to this clone: A read error is likely here: a far larger clone is one base away. The sample holds other DNA sequences that translate to the same CDR3. J is TRBJ2-7 and V is TRBV11-2; no definite D call. V lost 1 base and J lost 4, with 2 bases in between. The CDR3 has 11 amino acids. CDR1 SGHAT and CDR2 FQNNGV come from the germline V gene. Here the CDR3 DNA reads TGTGCCAGCAGCTTAGCGTACGAGCAGTACTTC. Its protein is CASSLAYEQYF.

This clone was observed a single time. This rearrangement joins TRBV10-2 to TRBJ2-5; 8 nucleotides agree with TRBD1. The CDR3 covers 14 residues. Germline V gene sequence: CDR1 WSHSY, CDR2 SAAADI. The junction had 0 bases not matched to a gene; V was cut back by 2 bases and J by 1 base. The CDR3 coding sequence is TGCGCCAGCAGTGAGGACAGGGGCCAAGAGACCCAGTACTTC. It codes for CASSEDRGQETQYF.

The chain combines TRBV7-3 with TRBJ1-1; D might be TRBD1 (5 bases). Trimming shortened V by 9 bases and J by 4 bases, and 15 bases separated the two germline ends. CDR1 is SGHTA, CDR2 FQGTGA, per germline. The CDR3 is 13 residues long. For the CDR3, the DNA is TGTGCCAGTCGAATGGGGGGGAGCACTGAAGCTTTCTTT. The encoded protein is CASRMGGSTEAFF.

In its sample, this clone was seen many times. This sequence joins TRBV4-2 and TRBJ2-3; 10 bases are a match to TRBD2. Germline CDR1 LGHNA, CDR2 YNFKEQ. V was clipped by 1 base and J by 4 bases; unmatched bases: 2. This CDR3 region has 15 residues. CDR3 region: CASSQALAGADTQYF. CDR3 nucleotide sequence: TGTGCCAGCAGCCAAGCCCTAGCGGGAGCAGATACGCAGTATTTT.

The chain employs TRBV12-5 and TRBJ2-1, with 7 bases matching TRBD1. Germline V gene data show CDR1 as LGHNT and CDR2 as FRNRAP. This CDR3 has 13 amino acids. V lost 5 bases, J lost 3 bases, and 1 base stayed unmatched. CDR3 sequence reads: CASGGDSYNEQFF. CDR3 DNA: TGTGCTAGTGGTGGGGACAGCTACAATGAGCAGTTCTTC.

The chain couples TRBV28 to TRBJ2-3, with D perhaps being TRBD1 or TRBD2 (5 bases each). The CDR3 has 15 residues. Germline values: CDR1 MDHEN, CDR2 SYDVKM. V gave up 4 bases and J gave up 4 bases, with 15 bases separating them. Here the CDR3 DNA reads TGTGCCAGCAGTTACGGGGCAGGGCCCCCAGATACGCAGTATTTT. Residues: CASSYGAGPPDTQYF.

Here the CDR3 reads CASSARPRARGNGANVLTF. The CDR3, as DNA: TGTGCCAGCAGCGCACGACCAAGGGCCAGAGGGAACGGGGCCAACGTCCTGACTTTC. The V gene is TRBV11-2, the J gene TRBJ2-6; maybe TRBD2 (5 bases). There are 19 residues in the CDR3. Per the germline V gene, CDR1 is SGHAT and CDR2 is FQNNGV. V lost 5 bases to trimming and J lost 4 bases, with 24 bases between them.

The chain couples TRBV18 to TRBJ2-3; 7 nucleotides agree with TRBD1. CDR3 length: 18 residues. Germline lookup yields CDR1 KGHSH and CDR2 LQKENI. Losses at the gene ends were 2 bases for V and 0 bases for J; bases not matched to a gene: 11. The CDR3 nucleotides are TGTGCCAGCTCACCAATCAGGGGGACGTTAAAGAGCACAGATACGCAGTATTTT. Protein: CASSPIRGTLKSTDTQYF.

This sequence joins TRBV7-9 and TRBJ2-2, with D perhaps TRBD1 (6 bases). The CDR3 runs 17 residues. Germline CDR1 and CDR2: SEHNR and FQNEAQ (reference sequence). V was shortened by 1 base and J by 6 bases, with 18 bases between the two germline ends. The CDR3 DNA reads TGTGCCAGCAGCTTAGGAGGGGGTCCCTCAGGGGCCGGGGAGCTGTTTTTT. Its translation: CASSLGGGPSGAGELFF. The variable domain in full, completed from reference TRBV7-9 and TRBJ2-2, reads DTGVSQNPRHKITKRGQNVTFRCDPISEHNRLYWYRQTLGQGPEFLTYFQNEAQLEKSRLLSDRFSAERPKGSFSTLEIQRTEQGDSAMYLCASSLGGGPSGAGELFFGEGSRLTVL.